Below, 17 T cell receptor beta chains from the same sample are listed, as sequenced in a study of control samples from healthy donors and cancer patients. Here immunoSEQ multiplex PCR was the method, and the copy in TCRdb shows in-frame clones only, minus some. The table shows under 150,000 clones, with about nine tenths occurring only once. The sequencing sample was made of blood. Receptors were obtained from a man between 25 and 39 years old in good health.

As to this clone: Other DNA sequences in this specimen translate into the identical CDR3. V is TRBV7-2 and J is TRBJ1-5; no reliable D call. The CDR3 spans 14 residues. Trimming shortened V by 1 base and J by 0 bases, and 4 bases separated the two germline ends. Per germline, CDR1 SGHTA and CDR2 FQGNSA. The CDR3 nucleotides are TGTGCCAGCAGCTTAGACCATAGCAATCAGCCCCAGCATTTT. Protein sequence: CASSLDHSNQPQHF.

This sequence joins TRBV7-9 and TRBJ2-7; D call uncertain. Germline-derived CDR1 and CDR2 are SEHNR and FQNEAQ (reference sequence). The CDR3 consists of 14 residues. Trimming took 5 bases from V and 0 from J, leaving 11 bases between them. CDR3 DNA sequence: TGTGCCAGCAGCCTTGACGGAACCTCCTACGAGCAGTACTTC. As protein: CASSLDGTSYEQYF.

V is TRBV6-5 and J is TRBJ1-2; no firm D call. Looked up from germline, CDR1 is MNHEY and CDR2 is SVGAGI. The V end lost 7 bases, the J end lost 2 bases, and 8 bases lay between the germline ends. This CDR3 spans 12 amino acids. CDR3 bases: TGTGCCAGCACGCCCGGGAACTATGGCTACACCTTC. Translated, it gives CASTPGNYGYTF.

The J gene is TRBJ1-2, the V gene TRBV11-3; 9 nucleotides agree with TRBD1. V gave up 5 bases and J gave up 5 bases; unmatched junction bases: 6. Germline values: CDR1 SGHNT, CDR2 YENEEA. The CDR3 totals 14 residues. For the CDR3, the DNA is TGTGCCAGCAGCCGGACAGGGGAAGGGTATGGCTACACCTTC. It codes for CASSRTGEGYGYTF.

V is TRBV4-1 and J is TRBJ1-1, with unresolved D. Trimming cost V 1 base and J 6 bases, with 12 bases left between them. The germline gives CDR1 MGHRA, CDR2 YSYEKL. CDR3 length: 14 amino acids. The CDR3, as DNA: TGCGCCAGCAGCCAAGCTGAGGAGGGCTCTGAAGCTTTCTTT. Its protein product is CASSQAEEGSEAFF.

V is TRBV19 and J is TRBJ2-2; D is possibly TRBD1 (6 bases). This CDR3 comprises 15 residues. V lost 2 bases to trimming and J lost 8 bases, with 15 bases between them. Germline V gives CDR1 LNHDA, CDR2 SQIVND (reference sequence). The CDR3 loop is CASSIPGQNTGELFF. The DNA of the CDR3 is TGTGCCAGTAGTATACCTGGACAGAATACGGGGGAGCTGTTTTTT.

This clone was detected only once. The chain links TRBV5-6 to TRBJ1-4; tentatively, D is TRBD1 (5 bases). The CDR3 totals 15 residues. V was pared by 0 bases and J by 7 bases, with 13 bases between. The germline V gene has CDR1 SGHDT and CDR2 YYEEEE. The CDR3 DNA reads TGTGCCAGCAGCTTGGGTGGCAGGGAAAGTGAAAAACTGTTTTTT. Translating gives CASSLGGRESEKLFF.

The chain combines TRBV19 with TRBJ1-2, with D uncertain. Trimming removed 5 bases from V and 8 bases from J, with 12 bases in between. Germline CDR1 reads LNHDA; CDR2 reads SQIVND (reference sequence). This CDR3 contains 12 residues. CDR3 coding DNA: TGTGCCAGTAGTCCGGTCCCAGGCGGCTACACCTTC. This sequence encodes CASSPVPGGYTF.

The rearrangement uses TRBV2 and TRBJ1-6; tentatively, D is TRBD1 (5 bases). The V end was cut by 6 bases, the J end by 11 bases, with 20 bases between. The CDR3 has 15 amino acids. The germline gives CDR1 SNHLY, CDR2 FYNNEI. The CDR3 DNA sequence: TGTGCCAGCAGCGTTGAGGGGCCCTTTAAGCCACCCCTCCACTTT. It specifies CASSVEGPFKPPLHF.

The chain carries TRBV19 and TRBJ1-1; TRBD1 is a possible D gene (6 bases). Germline values: CDR1 LNHDA, CDR2 SQIVND (reference sequence). This CDR3 region has 15 residues. Trimming removed 3 bases from V and 0 bases from J, with 11 bases in between. CDR3 sequence (DNA): TGTGCCAGTAGTATTCGGGGGGGCATGAACACTGAAGCTTTCTTT. As protein: CASSIRGGMNTEAFF.

The chain has TRBV6-2 or TRBV6-3 and TRBJ1-1, with D hard to call. This CDR3 spans 13 amino acids. Germline CDR1 and CDR2: MNHEY and SVGEGT. The V end was cut by 2 bases, the J end by 1 base, with 5 bases between. The CDR3 protein is CASSYVKNTEAFF. In nucleotides, the CDR3 is TGTGCCAGCAGTTACGTGAAGAACACTGAAGCTTTCTTT.

The rearrangement links TRBV19 to TRBJ1-1, with D possibly TRBD1 on 5 matching bases. The CDR3 has 13 residues. The germline CDR1 and CDR2 sequences are LNHDA and SQIVND (reference sequence). V shed 2 bases and J shed 6 bases, with 10 bases lying between them. CDR3 nucleotides: TGTGCCAGTAGTATACTCAGGGCCCCTGAAGCTTTCTTT. Amino acids: CASSILRAPEAFF.

The J gene is TRBJ1-1, the V gene TRBV2; 9 bases line up with TRBD1. This CDR3 comprises 15 residues. Germline lookup yields CDR1 SNHLY and CDR2 FYNNEI. J was trimmed by 8 bases and V by 6 bases; bases with no gene match: 13. The CDR3 DNA reads TGTGCCAGCAGGGTGGACAGGGGCCGAGGAGGCGAAGCTTTCTTT. It translates to CASRVDRGRGGEAFF.

This chain joins TRBV11-2 and TRBJ2-1, with TRBD2 identical over 12 bases. V lost 5 bases and J lost 5; bases outside the gene matches: 4. The CDR3 runs 15 residues. From germline, CDR1 is SGHAT and CDR2 FQNNGV. CDR3 sequence (DNA): TGTGCCAGCAGCCCCGGACTAGCGGGACACAATGAGCAGTTCTTC. Its protein is CASSPGLAGHNEQFF.

The V call is TRBV10-3, the J call TRBJ1-2; D perhaps matches TRBD1 (6 bases). The CDR3 contains 14 residues. The V end lost 10 bases, the J end lost 7 bases, and 22 bases lay between the germline ends. Germline CDR1 reads ENHRY; CDR2 reads SYGVKD. CDR3 amino acids: CATLRGYGGFGYTF. CDR3 nucleotide sequence: TGTGCCACCCTAAGGGGGTACGGGGGCTTTGGCTACACCTTC.

The rearrangement joins TRBV5-4 to TRBJ2-2; D perhaps matches TRBD1 (6 bases). Germline CDR1 and CDR2: SGHNT and YYREEE (reference sequence). V shed 4 bases and J shed 0 bases, with 19 bases lying between them. The CDR3 length is 18 residues. DNA of the CDR3: TGTGCCAGCAGCAACGGGCCGGGACACCTCGCGAACACCGGGGAGCTGTTTTTT. It codes for CASSNGPGHLANTGELFF.

The chain links TRBV19 to TRBJ1-5, with D possibly being TRBD1 (5 bases). This CDR3 spans 14 amino acids. The ends were cut back, 7 bases at V and 7 bases at J, with 17 bases in the middle. The germline CDR1 and CDR2 sequences are LNHDA and SQIVND (reference sequence). CDR3 in amino acids: CASTAGEGWQPQHF. The CDR3 DNA is TGTGCCAGTACCGCGGGGGAGGGCTGGCAGCCCCAGCATTTT.